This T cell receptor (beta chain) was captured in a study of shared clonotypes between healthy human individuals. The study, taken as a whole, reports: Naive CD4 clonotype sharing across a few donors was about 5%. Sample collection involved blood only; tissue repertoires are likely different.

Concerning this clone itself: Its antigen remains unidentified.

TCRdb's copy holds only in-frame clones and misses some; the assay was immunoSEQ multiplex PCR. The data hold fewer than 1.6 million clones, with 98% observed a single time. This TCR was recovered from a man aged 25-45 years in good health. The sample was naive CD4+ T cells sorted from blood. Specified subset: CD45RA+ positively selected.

CDR3 in DNA: TGTGCCAGCTCACAGAGAGGGACGGATGAGCAGTTCTTC. Translation gives CASSQRGTDEQFF. The genes are TRBV18 and TRBJ2-1; D may be TRBD1 or TRBD2 (5 bases each). The V gene lost 4 bases and the J gene lost 8 bases, with 12 bases spanning the gap. The CDR3 spans 13 residues. Germline V gene lookup returns CDR1 KGHSH and CDR2 LQKENI. The full variable domain, its missing parts supplied by reference TRBV18 and TRBJ2-1, is NAGVMQNPRHLVRRRGQEARLRCSPMKGHSHVYWYRQLPEEGLKFMVYLQKENIIDESGMPKERFSAEFPKEGPSILRIQQVVRGDSAAYFCASSQRGTDEQFFGPGTRLTVL.